This TCR beta chain is from a study of blood T cell repertoires in COVID-19. Study summary: Collection of acute and convalescent COVID-19 samples took place in the United States, Italy and Spain. The cDNA or gDNA used as material had been derived from T cells, B-cell-depleted T cells, or PBMCs.

This clone showed up just once. The data were produced by immunoSEQ multiplex PCR, yet TCRdb's version contains in-frame clones alone and is incomplete. The profile shows roughly 380,000 clones, roughly nine tenths of them singletons. In germline, CDR1 is MGHRA, CDR2 YSYEKL. This CDR3 contains 15 residues. The V gene lost 2 bases and the J gene lost 6 bases, with 16 bases spanning the gap. Seattle participants joined during active infection and were tracked over time. The receptor comes from a woman aged 55-70 years with COVID-19, enrolled during active disease. Sequenced input: peripheral blood. The chain uses TRBV4-1 and TRBJ1-2, with D possibly matching TRBD1 (5 bases). The CDR3 DNA sequence: TGCGCCAGCAGCCAATGGGTAACCCAAGGGGATGGCTACACCTTC. It encodes CASSQWVTQGDGYTF.